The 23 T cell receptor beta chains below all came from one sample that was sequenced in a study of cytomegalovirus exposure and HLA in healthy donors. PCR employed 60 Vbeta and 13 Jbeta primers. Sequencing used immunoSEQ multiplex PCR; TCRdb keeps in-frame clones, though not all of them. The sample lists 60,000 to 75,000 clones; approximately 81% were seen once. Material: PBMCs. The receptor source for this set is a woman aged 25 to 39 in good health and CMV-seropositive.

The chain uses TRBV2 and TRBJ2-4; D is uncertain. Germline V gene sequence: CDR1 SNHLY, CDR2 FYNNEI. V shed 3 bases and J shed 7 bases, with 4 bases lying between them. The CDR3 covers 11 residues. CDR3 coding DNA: TGTGCCAGCAGTGAGTCGAACATTCAGTACTTC. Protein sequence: CASSESNIQYF.

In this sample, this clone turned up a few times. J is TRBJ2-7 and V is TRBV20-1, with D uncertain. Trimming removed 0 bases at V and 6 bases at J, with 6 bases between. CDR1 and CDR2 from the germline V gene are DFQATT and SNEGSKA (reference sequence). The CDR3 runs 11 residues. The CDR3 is CSARDRLEQYF. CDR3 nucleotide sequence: TGCAGTGCTAGAGACCGACTCGAGCAGTACTTC.

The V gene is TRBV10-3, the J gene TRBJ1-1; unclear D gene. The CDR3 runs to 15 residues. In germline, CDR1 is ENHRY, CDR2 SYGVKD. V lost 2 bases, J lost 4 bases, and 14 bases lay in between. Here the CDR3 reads CAISEVAYGGTEAFF. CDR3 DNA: TGTGCCATCAGTGAGGTGGCCTACGGAGGCACTGAAGCTTTCTTT.

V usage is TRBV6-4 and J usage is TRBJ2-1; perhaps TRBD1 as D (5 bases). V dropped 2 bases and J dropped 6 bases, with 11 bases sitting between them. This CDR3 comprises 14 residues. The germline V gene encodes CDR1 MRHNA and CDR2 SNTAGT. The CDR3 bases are TGTGCCAGCAGTGACGCAGGGTCCGTCAATGAGCAGTTCTTC. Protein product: CASSDAGSVNEQFF.

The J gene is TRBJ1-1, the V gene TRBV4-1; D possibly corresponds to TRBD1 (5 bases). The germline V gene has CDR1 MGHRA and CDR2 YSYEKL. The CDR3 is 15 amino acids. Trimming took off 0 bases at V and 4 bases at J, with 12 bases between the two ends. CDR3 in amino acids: CASSQERRGRTEAFF. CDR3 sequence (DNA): TGCGCCAGCAGCCAAGAGAGAAGGGGCCGCACTGAAGCTTTCTTT.

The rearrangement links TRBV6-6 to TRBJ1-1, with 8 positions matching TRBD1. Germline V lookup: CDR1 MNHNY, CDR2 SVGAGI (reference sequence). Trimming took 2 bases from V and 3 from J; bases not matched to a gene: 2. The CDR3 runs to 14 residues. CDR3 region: CASSYGQGDTEAFF. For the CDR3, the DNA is TGTGCCAGCAGTTACGGACAGGGTGACACTGAAGCTTTCTTT.

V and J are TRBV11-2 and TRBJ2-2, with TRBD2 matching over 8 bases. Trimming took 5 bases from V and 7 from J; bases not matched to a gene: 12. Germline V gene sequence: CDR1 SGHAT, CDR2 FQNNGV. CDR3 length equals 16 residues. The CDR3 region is CASSTRGTRVGGELFF. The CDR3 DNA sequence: TGTGCCAGCAGCACCAGAGGGACTAGGGTTGGCGGGGAGCTGTTTTTT. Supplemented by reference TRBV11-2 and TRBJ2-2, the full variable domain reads EAGVAQSPRYKIIEKRQSVAFWCNPISGHATLYWYQQILGQGPKLLIQFQNNGVVDDSQLPKDRFSAERLKGVDSTLKIQPAKLEDSAVYLCASSTRGTRVGGELFFGEGSRLTVL.

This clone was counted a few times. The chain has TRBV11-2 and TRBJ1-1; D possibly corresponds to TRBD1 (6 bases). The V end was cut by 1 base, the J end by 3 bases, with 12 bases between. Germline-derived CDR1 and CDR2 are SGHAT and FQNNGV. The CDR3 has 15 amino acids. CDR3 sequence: CASSLGPGAHTEAFF. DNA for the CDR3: TGTGCCAGCAGCTTAGGTCCAGGGGCGCACACTGAAGCTTTCTTT.

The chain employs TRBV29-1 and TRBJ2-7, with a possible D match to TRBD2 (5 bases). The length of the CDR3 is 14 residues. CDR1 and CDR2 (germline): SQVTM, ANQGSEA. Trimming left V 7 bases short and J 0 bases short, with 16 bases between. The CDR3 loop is CSATGDLSSYEQYF. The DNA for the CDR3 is TGCAGCGCGACCGGGGATTTAAGCTCCTACGAGCAGTACTTC.

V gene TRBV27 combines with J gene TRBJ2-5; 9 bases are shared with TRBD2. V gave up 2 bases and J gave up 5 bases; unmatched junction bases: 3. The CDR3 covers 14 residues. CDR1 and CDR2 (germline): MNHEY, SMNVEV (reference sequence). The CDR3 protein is CASSLAGGRETQYF. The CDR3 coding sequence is TGTGCCAGCAGTTTAGCGGGAGGGAGGGAGACCCAGTACTTC.

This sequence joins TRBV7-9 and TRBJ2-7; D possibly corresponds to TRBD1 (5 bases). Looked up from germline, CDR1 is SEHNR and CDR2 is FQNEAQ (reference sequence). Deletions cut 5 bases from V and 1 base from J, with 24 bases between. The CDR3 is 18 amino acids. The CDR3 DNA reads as TGTGCCAGCAGCCACACACAAACCCTTGGGGCAGGTTCCTACGAGCAGTACTTC. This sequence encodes CASSHTQTLGAGSYEQYF.

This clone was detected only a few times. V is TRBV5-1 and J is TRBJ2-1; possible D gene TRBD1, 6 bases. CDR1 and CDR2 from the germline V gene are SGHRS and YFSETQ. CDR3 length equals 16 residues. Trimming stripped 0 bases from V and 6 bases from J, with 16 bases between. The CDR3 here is CASSLGVRQDINEQFF. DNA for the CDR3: TGCGCCAGCAGCTTGGGGGTGAGACAGGATATCAATGAGCAGTTCTTC. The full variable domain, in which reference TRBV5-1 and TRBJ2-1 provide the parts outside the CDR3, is KAGVTQTPRYLIKTRGQQVTLSCSPISGHRSVSWYQQTPGQGLQFLFEYFSETQRNKGNFPGRFSGRQFSNSRSEMNVSTLELGDSALYLCASSLGVRQDINEQFFGPGTRLTVL.

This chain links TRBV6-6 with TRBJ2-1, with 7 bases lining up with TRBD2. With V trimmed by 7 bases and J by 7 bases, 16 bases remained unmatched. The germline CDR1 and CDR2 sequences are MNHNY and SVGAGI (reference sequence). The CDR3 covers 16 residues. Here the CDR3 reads CASTRRAGEVGNEQFF. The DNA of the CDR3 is TGTGCCAGCACCCGTCGGGCGGGAGAGGTGGGGAATGAGCAGTTCTTC.

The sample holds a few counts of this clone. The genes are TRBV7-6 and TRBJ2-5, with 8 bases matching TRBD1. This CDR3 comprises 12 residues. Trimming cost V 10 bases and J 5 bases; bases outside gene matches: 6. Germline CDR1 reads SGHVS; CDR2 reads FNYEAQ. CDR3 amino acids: CATDRGGETQYF. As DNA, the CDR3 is TGTGCCACCGACAGGGGAGGTGAGACCCAGTACTTC.

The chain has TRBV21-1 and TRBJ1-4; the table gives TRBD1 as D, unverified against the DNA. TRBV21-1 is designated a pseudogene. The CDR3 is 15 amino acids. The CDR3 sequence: CASSKVGQGKEKLFF. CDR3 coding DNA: TGTGCCAGCAGCAAAGTGGGTCAGGGGAAGGAAAAACTGTTTTTT.

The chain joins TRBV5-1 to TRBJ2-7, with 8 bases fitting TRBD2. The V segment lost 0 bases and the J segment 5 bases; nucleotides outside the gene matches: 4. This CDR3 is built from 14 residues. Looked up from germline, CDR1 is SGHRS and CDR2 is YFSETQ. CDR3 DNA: TGCGCCAGCAGCTTGGATGGGACTAGAAACGAGCAGTACTTC. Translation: CASSLDGTRNEQYF.

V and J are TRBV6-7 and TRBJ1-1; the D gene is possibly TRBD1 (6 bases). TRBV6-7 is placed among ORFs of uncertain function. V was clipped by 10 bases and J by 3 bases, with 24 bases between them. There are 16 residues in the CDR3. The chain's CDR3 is CATNNDRPDGDTEAFF. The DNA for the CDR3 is TGTGCCACTAATAATGACAGGCCTGATGGGGACACTGAAGCTTTCTTT.

The CDR3 DNA sequence: TGCAGCGTCCGGACCGGGACTAGCGGCGAGACCCAGTACTTC. Its protein is CSVRTGTSGETQYF. The V gene is TRBV29-1, the J gene TRBJ2-5, with 11 positions matching TRBD2. CDR3 length: 14 amino acids. CDR1 SQVTM and CDR2 ANQGSEA come from the germline V gene. V shed 6 bases and J 5 bases; nucleotides not matched to a gene: 8. Full variable domain (rest looked up from reference TRBV29-1 and TRBJ2-5): SAVISQKPSRDICQRGTSLTIQCQVDSQVTMMFWYRQQPGQSLTLIATANQGSEATYESGFVIDKFPISRPNLTFSTLTVSNMSPEDSSIYLCSVRTGTSGETQYFGPGTRLLVL.

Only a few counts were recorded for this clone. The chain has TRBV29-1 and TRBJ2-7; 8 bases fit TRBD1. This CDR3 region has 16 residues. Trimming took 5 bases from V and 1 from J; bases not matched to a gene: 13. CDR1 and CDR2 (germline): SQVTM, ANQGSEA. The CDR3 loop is CSVKSGGAGLSYEQYF. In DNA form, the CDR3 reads TGCAGCGTTAAGTCAGGGGGCGCCGGACTGTCCTACGAGCAGTACTTC.

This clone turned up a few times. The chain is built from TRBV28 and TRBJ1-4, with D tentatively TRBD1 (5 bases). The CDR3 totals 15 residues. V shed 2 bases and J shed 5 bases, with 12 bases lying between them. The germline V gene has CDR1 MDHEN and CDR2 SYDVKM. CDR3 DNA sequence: TGTGCCAGCAGTTTAGGGGCAGCAGGGAATGAAAAACTGTTTTTT. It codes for CASSLGAAGNEKLFF.

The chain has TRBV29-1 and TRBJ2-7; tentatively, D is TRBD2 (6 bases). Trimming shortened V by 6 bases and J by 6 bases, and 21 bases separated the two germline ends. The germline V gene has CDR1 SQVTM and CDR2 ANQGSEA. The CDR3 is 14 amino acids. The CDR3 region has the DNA TGCAGCGTAGTCTGGGGGACTCGCGCTACCGAGCAGTACTTC. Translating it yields CSVVWGTRATEQYF.

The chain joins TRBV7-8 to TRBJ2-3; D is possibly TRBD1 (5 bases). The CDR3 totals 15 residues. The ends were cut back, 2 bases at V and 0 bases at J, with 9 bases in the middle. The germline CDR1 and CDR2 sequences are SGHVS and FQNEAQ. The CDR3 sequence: CASSLSRVSTDTQYF. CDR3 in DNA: TGTGCCAGCAGCTTATCCAGGGTTAGCACAGATACGCAGTATTTT.

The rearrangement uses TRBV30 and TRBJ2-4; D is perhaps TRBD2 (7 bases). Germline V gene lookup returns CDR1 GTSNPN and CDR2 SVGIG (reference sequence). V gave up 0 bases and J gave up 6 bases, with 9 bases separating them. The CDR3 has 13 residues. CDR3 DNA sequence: TGTGCCTGGAGTGTTAGGGGGGGAAACATTCAGTACTTC. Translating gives CAWSVRGGNIQYF.